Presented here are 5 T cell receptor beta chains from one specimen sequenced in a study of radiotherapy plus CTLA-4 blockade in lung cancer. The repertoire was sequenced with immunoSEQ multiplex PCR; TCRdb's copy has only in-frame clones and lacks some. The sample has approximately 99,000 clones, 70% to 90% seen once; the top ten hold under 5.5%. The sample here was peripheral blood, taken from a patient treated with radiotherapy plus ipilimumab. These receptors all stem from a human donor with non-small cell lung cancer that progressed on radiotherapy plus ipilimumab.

CDR3 sequence reads: CASSEGRGLGSGEQYF. Written as DNA, the CDR3 is TGTGCCAGCAGTGAAGGCAGGGGGCTGGGGAGTGGCGAGCAGTACTTC. This chain links TRBV2 with TRBJ2-7; 8 nucleotides match TRBD1. Losses at the gene ends were 1 base for V and 6 bases for J; bases not matched to a gene: 11. The germline V gene encodes CDR1 SNHLY and CDR2 FYNNEI. CDR3 length: 16 amino acids.

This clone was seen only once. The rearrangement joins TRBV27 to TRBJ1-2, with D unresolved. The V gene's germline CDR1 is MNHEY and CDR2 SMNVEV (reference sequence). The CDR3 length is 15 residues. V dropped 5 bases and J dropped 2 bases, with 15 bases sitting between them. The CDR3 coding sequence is TGTGCCAGCAGTAGAGCCGATAGGTTAAACTATGGCTACACCTTC. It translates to CASSRADRLNYGYTF.

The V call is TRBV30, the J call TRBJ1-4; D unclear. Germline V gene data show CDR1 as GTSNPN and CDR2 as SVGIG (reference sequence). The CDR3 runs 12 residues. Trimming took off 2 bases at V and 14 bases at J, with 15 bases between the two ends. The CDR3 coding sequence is TGTGCCTGGAGTCCCCTCATGAAGCAGCTGTTTTTT. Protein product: CAWSPLMKQLFF.

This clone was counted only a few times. The CDR3 loop is CASSQTSGRAGGELFF. CDR3 DNA: TGTGCCAGCAGCCAGACTAGCGGGAGAGCTGGCGGGGAGCTGTTTTTT. The V gene is TRBV27, the J gene TRBJ2-2; 12 bases agree with TRBD2. Germline trimming cut 6 bases from V and 7 bases from J; bases unmatched to any gene: 9. The germline CDR1 and CDR2 sequences are MNHEY and SMNVEV (reference sequence). The CDR3 runs 16 residues.

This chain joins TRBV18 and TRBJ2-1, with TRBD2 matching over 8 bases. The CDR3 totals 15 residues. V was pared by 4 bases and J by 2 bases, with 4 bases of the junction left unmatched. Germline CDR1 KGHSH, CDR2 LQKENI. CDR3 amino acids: CASSLSGSTYNEQFF. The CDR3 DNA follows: TGTGCCAGCTCACTCAGCGGGAGTACCTACAATGAGCAGTTCTTC.